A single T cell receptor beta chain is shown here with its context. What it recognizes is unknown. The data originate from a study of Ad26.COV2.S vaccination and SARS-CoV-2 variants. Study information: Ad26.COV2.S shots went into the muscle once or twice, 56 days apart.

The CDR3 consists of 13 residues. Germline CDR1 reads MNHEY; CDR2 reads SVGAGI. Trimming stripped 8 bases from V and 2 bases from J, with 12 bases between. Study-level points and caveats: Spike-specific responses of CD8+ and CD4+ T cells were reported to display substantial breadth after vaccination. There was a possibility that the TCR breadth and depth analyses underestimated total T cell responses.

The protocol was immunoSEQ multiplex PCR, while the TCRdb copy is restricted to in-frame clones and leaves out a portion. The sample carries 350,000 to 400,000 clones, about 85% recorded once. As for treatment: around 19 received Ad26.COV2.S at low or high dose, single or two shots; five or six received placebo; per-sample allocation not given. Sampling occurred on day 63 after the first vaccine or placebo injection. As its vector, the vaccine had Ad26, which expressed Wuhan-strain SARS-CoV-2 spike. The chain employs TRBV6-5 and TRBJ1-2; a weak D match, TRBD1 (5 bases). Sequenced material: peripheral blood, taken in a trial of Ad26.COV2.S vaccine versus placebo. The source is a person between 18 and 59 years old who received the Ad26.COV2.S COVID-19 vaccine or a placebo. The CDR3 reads CASSGGGNYGYTF. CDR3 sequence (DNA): TGTGCCAGCTCTGGGGGGGGGAACTATGGCTACACCTTC.